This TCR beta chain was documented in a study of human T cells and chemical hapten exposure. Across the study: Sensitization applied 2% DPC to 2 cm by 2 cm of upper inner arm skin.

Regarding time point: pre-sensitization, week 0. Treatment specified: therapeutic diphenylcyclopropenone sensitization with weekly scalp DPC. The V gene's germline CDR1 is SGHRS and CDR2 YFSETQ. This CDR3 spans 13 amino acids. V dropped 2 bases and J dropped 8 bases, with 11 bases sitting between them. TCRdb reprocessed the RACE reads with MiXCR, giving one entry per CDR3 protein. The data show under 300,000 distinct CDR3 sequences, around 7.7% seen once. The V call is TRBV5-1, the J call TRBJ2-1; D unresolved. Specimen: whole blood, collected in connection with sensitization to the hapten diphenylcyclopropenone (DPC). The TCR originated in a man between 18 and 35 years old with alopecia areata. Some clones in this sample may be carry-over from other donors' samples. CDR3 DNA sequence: TGCGCCAGCAGCTTTGACTCTTATTATGAGCAGTTCTTC. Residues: CASSFDSYYEQFF.